The rows below give T cell receptor beta chains drawn from one sample of a study of T cell repertoires in cytomegalovirus infection. One entry per CDR3 protein, called by TCRdb with MiXCR from the reads. Of hundreds of thousands of distinct CDR3 sequences listed, about a third are singletons. Antigens for these TCRs are unknown. This specimen was cultured CD8+ T cells from PBMCs, taken from culture after CMV antigen stimulation. These receptors originate from a human donor in good health (CMV status not recorded). Some clones in this sample may be carry-over from other donors' samples. CDR3s include the opening cysteine and the closing phenylalanine or tryptophan. The D gene is left open where the match is weak. Not all rows give a size; the values are once, few, many and, for expanded clones, a class.

j_call: TRBJ1-5; d_call: TRBD1; clone_size: -; v_call: TRBV10-3; cdr3_aa: CAISEMEGASQPQHF; cdr3_nt: TGTGCCATCAGTGAGATGGAGGGGGCAAGTCAGCCCCAGCATTTT
j_call: TRBJ1-5; d_call: -; clone_size: -; v_call: TRBV28; cdr3_aa: CASSPVVGGVRSQPQHF; cdr3_nt: TGTGCCAGCAGTCCCGTTGTCGGGGGAGTTCGGAGTCAGCCCCAGCATTTT
j_call: TRBJ2-1; d_call: -; clone_size: -; v_call: TRBV29-1; cdr3_aa: CSVERQGWFF; cdr3_nt: TGCAGCGTTGAGCGGCAGGGGTGGTTCTTC
j_call: TRBJ1-3; d_call: -; clone_size: few; v_call: TRBV6-2/TRBV6-3; cdr3_aa: CASSYSLKISGNTIYF; cdr3_nt: TGTGCCAGCAGTTACTCGCTCAAGATCTCTGGAAACACCATATATTTT
j_call: TRBJ2-7; d_call: -; clone_size: few; v_call: TRBV4-1; cdr3_aa: CASSPDRKTYEQYF; cdr3_nt: TGCGCCAGCAGCCCGGACAGAAAAACCTACGAGCAGTACTTC
j_call: TRBJ1-2; d_call: -; clone_size: -; v_call: TRBV7-9; cdr3_aa: CAMPGSGGYTF; cdr3_nt: TGTGCCATGCCGGGGAGTGGTGGCTACACCTTC
j_call: TRBJ1-2; d_call: -; clone_size: -; v_call: TRBV19; cdr3_aa: CATHRGGLDGYTF; cdr3_nt: TGTGCCACCCACCGGGGGGGACTGGATGGCTACACCTTC
j_call: TRBJ2-1; d_call: TRBD2; clone_size: -; v_call: TRBV6-4; cdr3_aa: CASALSGGFEQFF; cdr3_nt: TGTGCCAGCGCATTAAGCGGGGGGTTTGAGCAGTTCTTC
j_call: TRBJ2-3; d_call: -; clone_size: -; v_call: TRBV6-1; cdr3_aa: CASRRIYGTSLSSDTQYF; cdr3_nt: TGTGCCAGCAGGAGAATCTACGGGACTTCTTTGTCTTCAGATACGCAGTATTTT
j_call: TRBJ1-6; d_call: -; clone_size: few; v_call: TRBV7-6; cdr3_aa: CASSLGGTFGSPLHF; cdr3_nt: TGTGCCAGCAGCCTGGGGGGGACGTTTGGCTCACCCCTCCACTTT
j_call: TRBJ1-1; d_call: -; clone_size: -; v_call: TRBV10-2; cdr3_aa: CASSESQALRAFF; cdr3_nt: TGCGCCAGCAGTGAGTCCCAGGCCCTACGAGCTTTCTTT
j_call: TRBJ1-1; d_call: -; clone_size: few; v_call: TRBV5-1; cdr3_aa: CASSSPPAQEAFF; cdr3_nt: TGCGCCAGCAGCTCTCCTCCGGCCCAGGAAGCTTTCTTT
j_call: TRBJ1-6; d_call: -; clone_size: few; v_call: TRBV27; cdr3_aa: CASSLAPPEHPTYNSPLHF; cdr3_nt: TGTGCCAGCAGTCTGGCGCCACCGGAACATCCAACCTATAATTCACCCCTCCACTTT
j_call: TRBJ2-1; d_call: -; clone_size: many; v_call: TRBV6-5; cdr3_aa: CASSYGVSSYNEQFF; cdr3_nt: TGTGCCAGCAGTTACGGGGTATCCTCCTACAATGAGCAGTTCTTC
j_call: TRBJ1-6; d_call: TRBD1; clone_size: -; v_call: TRBV10-2; cdr3_aa: CASRVTGPLPYNSPLHF; cdr3_nt: TGCGCCAGCAGGGTGACAGGGCCATTACCCTATAATTCACCCCTCCACTTT
j_call: TRBJ2-1; d_call: -; clone_size: -; v_call: TRBV7-9; cdr3_aa: CASSLATFSTLEYNEQFF; cdr3_nt: TGTGCCAGCAGCTTAGCTACCTTTTCTACCTTAGAATACAATGAGCAGTTCTTC
j_call: TRBJ2-5; d_call: -; clone_size: -; v_call: TRBV19; cdr3_aa: CASSIANLRETQYF; cdr3_nt: TGTGCCAGTAGTATTGCCAACCTCCGGGAGACCCAGTACTTC
j_call: TRBJ2-2; d_call: TRBD1; clone_size: -; v_call: TRBV19; cdr3_aa: CASATGTAKNTGELFF; cdr3_nt: TGTGCCAGTGCCACCGGGACAGCAAAGAACACCGGGGAGCTGTTTTTT
j_call: TRBJ2-2; d_call: -; clone_size: -; v_call: TRBV5-4; cdr3_aa: CASAENTGELFF; cdr3_nt: TGTGCCAGCGCAGAGAACACCGGGGAGCTGTTTTTT
j_call: TRBJ1-2; d_call: -; clone_size: few; v_call: TRBV2; cdr3_aa: CASSEKVRGYTF; cdr3_nt: TGTGCCAGCAGTGAAAAGGTGCGAGGCTACACCTTC
j_call: TRBJ2-6; d_call: TRBD1; clone_size: once; v_call: TRBV9; cdr3_aa: CASSPRDRAGGANVLTF; cdr3_nt: TGTGCCAGTAGCCCTAGGGACAGGGCTGGTGGGGCCAACGTCCTGACTTTC
j_call: TRBJ2-5; d_call: -; clone_size: -; v_call: TRBV10-1; cdr3_aa: CASSENGWHPEETQYF; cdr3_nt: TGCGCCAGCAGTGAGAACGGGTGGCACCCCGAAGAGACCCAGTACTTC
j_call: TRBJ2-1; d_call: -; clone_size: few; v_call: TRBV6-1; cdr3_aa: CASSEVTGSIYNEQFF; cdr3_nt: TGTGCCAGCAGTGAAGTCACGGGCTCGATTTACAATGAGCAGTTCTTC
j_call: TRBJ2-1; d_call: -; clone_size: few; v_call: TRBV6-2/TRBV6-3; cdr3_aa: CASSYVNNEQFF; cdr3_nt: TGTGCCAGCAGTTACGTCAACAATGAGCAGTTCTTC
j_call: TRBJ2-3; d_call: TRBD2; clone_size: -; v_call: TRBV6-2/TRBV6-3; cdr3_aa: CASCYSMLAGEDTQYF; cdr3_nt: TGTGCCAGCTGTTACTCGATGCTAGCGGGGGAAGATACGCAGTATTTT
j_call: TRBJ2-6; d_call: -; clone_size: many; v_call: TRBV7-9; cdr3_aa: CASSSPRVESSGANVLTF; cdr3_nt: TGTGCCAGCAGCTCCCCGAGGGTCGAGAGCTCTGGGGCCAACGTCCTGACTTTC
j_call: TRBJ1-5; d_call: TRBD1; clone_size: -; v_call: TRBV27; cdr3_aa: CASSLSGTALNQPQHF; cdr3_nt: TGTGCCAGCAGTCTAAGCGGGACAGCTCTCAATCAGCCCCAGCATTTT
j_call: TRBJ1-1; d_call: -; clone_size: many; v_call: TRBV7-9; cdr3_aa: CASTRAANTEAFF; cdr3_nt: TGTGCCAGCACTCGGGCGGCGAACACTGAAGCTTTCTTT
j_call: TRBJ2-1; d_call: TRBD2; clone_size: few; v_call: TRBV25-1; cdr3_aa: CASSDPPWLAGAHEQFF; cdr3_nt: TGTGCCAGCAGTGATCCCCCATGGCTAGCGGGGGCCCATGAGCAGTTCTTC
j_call: TRBJ1-4; d_call: -; clone_size: -; v_call: TRBV7-8; cdr3_aa: CASSLANEKLFF; cdr3_nt: TGTGCCAGCAGCTTGGCTAATGAAAAACTGTTTTTT
j_call: TRBJ2-4; d_call: TRBD2; clone_size: -; v_call: TRBV10-3; cdr3_aa: CAISDPSGGLLNIQYF; cdr3_nt: TGTGCCATCAGTGACCCCAGCGGGGGGTTGTTAAACATTCAGTACTTC
j_call: TRBJ1-2; d_call: -; clone_size: -; v_call: TRBV7-6; cdr3_aa: CASSGTGRNYGYTF; cdr3_nt: TGTGCCAGCAGCGGGACGGGACGGAACTATGGCTACACCTTC
j_call: TRBJ1-5; d_call: -; clone_size: -; v_call: TRBV10-2; cdr3_aa: CASSGTRIAQPQHF; cdr3_nt: TGCGCCAGCAGTGGAACAAGGATTGCTCAGCCCCAGCATTTT
j_call: TRBJ1-1; d_call: -; clone_size: -; v_call: TRBV7-6; cdr3_aa: CASSLVGAWAGRRSAFF; cdr3_nt: TGTGCCAGCAGCTTAGTGGGGGCCTGGGCAGGGAGGAGGAGCGCTTTCTTT
j_call: TRBJ1-2; d_call: TRBD1; clone_size: once; v_call: TRBV2; cdr3_aa: CASSGQGRDYGYTF; cdr3_nt: TGTGCCAGCAGTGGACAGGGAAGGGACTATGGCTACACCTTC
j_call: TRBJ1-4; d_call: TRBD1; clone_size: -; v_call: TRBV7-9; cdr3_aa: CASSLIMGGTGNEKLFF; cdr3_nt: TGTGCCAGCAGTTTGATTATGGGCGGGACAGGGAATGAAAAACTGTTTTTT
j_call: TRBJ1-1; d_call: -; clone_size: few; v_call: TRBV6-5; cdr3_aa: CASSYRAGYTEAFF; cdr3_nt: TGTGCCAGCAGTTATAGGGCAGGGTACACTGAAGCTTTCTTT
j_call: TRBJ2-5; d_call: -; clone_size: -; v_call: TRBV2; cdr3_aa: CASSEGGQRQETQYF; cdr3_nt: TGTGCCAGCAGTGAAGGGGGCCAGCGCCAAGAGACCCAGTACTTC
j_call: TRBJ1-3; d_call: -; clone_size: few; v_call: TRBV5-1; cdr3_aa: CASSLVQGGIQNTIYF; cdr3_nt: TGCGCCAGCAGCTTGGTCCAGGGTGGGATACAGAACACCATATATTTT
j_call: TRBJ2-5; d_call: -; clone_size: -; v_call: TRBV4-1; cdr3_aa: CASSQEISQETQYF; cdr3_nt: TGCGCCAGCAGCCAAGAAATCAGCCAAGAGACCCAGTACTTC
j_call: TRBJ2-2; d_call: -; clone_size: -; v_call: TRBV6-2/TRBV6-3; cdr3_aa: CASSYGGMGGELFF; cdr3_nt: TGTGCCAGCAGTTACGGGGGAATGGGCGGGGAGCTGTTTTTT
j_call: TRBJ2-2; d_call: TRBD1; clone_size: -; v_call: TRBV7-3; cdr3_aa: CASSLSPPDRETGELFF; cdr3_nt: TGTGCCAGCAGCTTATCACCCCCCGACAGGGAGACCGGGGAGCTGTTTTTT
j_call: TRBJ2-1; d_call: -; clone_size: few; v_call: TRBV6-1; cdr3_aa: CASSEYRGPYNEQFF; cdr3_nt: TGTGCCAGCAGTGAATACCGGGGGCCCTACAATGAGCAGTTCTTC
j_call: TRBJ1-3; d_call: -; clone_size: many; v_call: TRBV7-8; cdr3_aa: CASSFRASAGNTIYF; cdr3_nt: TGTGCCAGCAGCTTTAGGGCCAGCGCAGGAAACACCATATATTTT
j_call: TRBJ1-5; d_call: -; clone_size: few; v_call: TRBV27; cdr3_aa: CASRAGWGNQPQHF; cdr3_nt: TGTGCCAGCAGGGCCGGGTGGGGGAATCAGCCCCAGCATTTT
j_call: TRBJ1-1; d_call: -; clone_size: once; v_call: TRBV10-3; cdr3_aa: CASRPSRGTEAFF; cdr3_nt: TGTGCCTCCAGGCCCTCTAGGGGGACTGAAGCTTTCTTT
j_call: TRBJ2-3; d_call: -; clone_size: -; v_call: TRBV7-3; cdr3_aa: CASSLFQPSTDTQYF; cdr3_nt: TGTGCCAGCAGCTTATTCCAACCTAGCACAGATACGCAGTATTTT
j_call: TRBJ1-1; d_call: TRBD1; clone_size: -; v_call: TRBV27; cdr3_aa: CASSLRQGPVNTEAFF; cdr3_nt: TGTGCCAGCAGTTTACGACAGGGGCCTGTGAACACTGAAGCTTTCTTT
j_call: TRBJ1-2; d_call: -; clone_size: -; v_call: TRBV28; cdr3_aa: CASSPPDAVFNYGYTF; cdr3_nt: TGTGCCAGCAGTCCTCCGGACGCCGTATTTAACTATGGCTACACCTTC
j_call: TRBJ2-2; d_call: -; clone_size: few; v_call: TRBV15; cdr3_aa: CATSTNTGELFF; cdr3_nt: TGTGCCACCAGCACGAACACCGGGGAGCTGTTTTTT
j_call: TRBJ2-2; d_call: -; clone_size: -; v_call: TRBV29-1; cdr3_aa: CSAYTSTGELFF; cdr3_nt: TGCAGCGCTTACACAAGCACCGGGGAGCTGTTTTTT
j_call: TRBJ2-3; d_call: TRBD2; clone_size: -; v_call: TRBV7-9; cdr3_aa: CASSALAGGPGDTQYF; cdr3_nt: TGTGCCAGCAGCGCCCTAGCGGGGGGGCCTGGGGATACGCAGTATTTT
j_call: TRBJ2-3; d_call: -; clone_size: -; v_call: TRBV7-2; cdr3_aa: CASFSTEDTQYF; cdr3_nt: TGTGCCAGCTTCTCTACGGAAGATACGCAGTATTTT
j_call: TRBJ2-1; d_call: TRBD2; clone_size: -; v_call: TRBV2; cdr3_aa: CASSGISTRLAGAYNEQFF; cdr3_nt: TGTGCCAGCAGTGGAATTTCGACGCGTCTAGCGGGGGCCTACAATGAGCAGTTCTTC
j_call: TRBJ2-1; d_call: TRBD1; clone_size: few; v_call: TRBV6-6; cdr3_aa: CASSLPGQGVDEQFF; cdr3_nt: TGTGCCAGCAGTCTCCCCGGACAGGGGGTGGATGAGCAGTTCTTC
j_call: TRBJ2-1; d_call: -; clone_size: many; v_call: TRBV7-2; cdr3_aa: CASSPGPYYGPHEQFF; cdr3_nt: TGTGCCAGCAGCCCGGGACCCTACTACGGCCCTCATGAGCAGTTCTTC